The subject of this entry is one T cell receptor beta chain. What it binds is unknown. This specimen belongs to a study of beta chain features in type 1 diabetes. Background on the study: Comparable age, gender and cell yields were observed in patients relative to healthy donors. Examination covered approximately 100 million sorted cells spanning all samples.

The CDR3 is 18 amino acids. CDR1 SGHRS and CDR2 YFSETQ come from the germline V gene. V was clipped by 3 bases and J by 1 base; unmatched bases: 10. Findings of the study overall: A greater similarity of naive, central memory and Treg TCRB repertoires was seen among patients than among healthy donors. All four CD4+ subsets of Type 1 diabetes patients contained TCRB CDR3s that were moderately but significantly shorter.

Investigators reverse transcribed all isolated RNA, so they sequenced expressed TCRB transcripts. The table came from immunoSEQ multiplex PCR; TCRdb's copy has only in-frame clones and leaves some out. This table holds just over 600,000 clones, 15% to 19% found once. What was sequenced was naive CD4+ T cells from blood. This TCR derives from a man aged 18 to 30 in good health. V usage is TRBV5-1 and J usage is TRBJ2-3, with 11 bases that match TRBD2. The DNA of the CDR3 is TGCGCCAGCAGCTGGGGACTAGCGGACCGCCACGGCACAGATACGCAGTATTTT. Amino acids: CASSWGLADRHGTDTQYF.